These 22 T cell receptor beta chains came from one sample sequenced in a study of cytomegalovirus exposure and HLA in healthy donors. Use of 60 Vbeta and 13 Jbeta primers characterized the PCR. Produced via immunoSEQ multiplex PCR; TCRdb's table is partial and in-frame only. The table lists 150,000 to 200,000 clones, over 70% of them singletons. The sample was PBMCs. The origin of the receptors is a man between 50 and 59 years old in good health and CMV-seronegative.

The chain joins TRBV19 to TRBJ1-6; D unresolved. Germline assignment: CDR1 LNHDA and CDR2 SQIVND (reference sequence). This CDR3 has 18 amino acids. The CDR3 is CATKSPEVPQRMNSPLHF. As DNA, the CDR3 is TGTGCTACTAAATCTCCCGAGGTCCCCCAGAGGATGAATTCACCCCTCCACTTT.

The V and J genes are TRBV7-9 and TRBJ1-4; D call uncertain. Germline assignment: CDR1 SEHNR and CDR2 FQNEAQ (reference sequence). Trimming pared 5 bases from V and 0 bases from J, leaving 7 bases between. The CDR3 runs 14 residues. The CDR3 DNA is TGTGCCAGCAGCCCCCGTGCAACTAATGAAAAACTGTTTTTT. This translates into CASSPRATNEKLFF.

The rearrangement uses TRBV23-1 and TRBJ1-2; 9 nucleotides align to TRBD1. TRBV23-1 is assigned to the ORF class and has an uncertain function. V was clipped by 2 bases and J by 6 bases; unmatched bases: 16. This CDR3 has 18 residues. DNA of the CDR3: TGCGCCAGCAGTCAACCCCGGGACAGGGTCATCTCAACCCATGGCTACACCTTC. It yields the protein CASSQPRDRVISTHGYTF.

The J gene is TRBJ2-7, the V gene TRBV7-6; D possibly corresponds to TRBD2 (6 bases). Germline V gives CDR1 SGHVS, CDR2 FNYEAQ. Trimming shortened V by 4 bases and J by 7 bases, and 17 bases separated the two germline ends. The CDR3 consists of 14 residues. Here the CDR3 reads CASSSSDGGWEQYF. In DNA form, the CDR3 reads TGTGCCAGCAGCTCTTCGGACGGGGGTTGGGAGCAGTACTTC.

The V call is TRBV11-2, the J call TRBJ1-2, with a tentative D call TRBD1 (6 bases). Germline values: CDR1 SGHAT, CDR2 FQNNGV. Trimming removed 5 bases from V and 0 bases from J, with 10 bases in between. The CDR3 covers 14 residues. The CDR3 DNA sequence: TGTGCCAGCAGCCAGACAGGAGCTAACTATGGCTACACCTTC. This codes for CASSQTGANYGYTF.

This chain uses TRBV19 with TRBJ1-6, with 8 bases identical to TRBD1. The germline V gene encodes CDR1 LNHDA and CDR2 SQIVND (reference sequence). This CDR3 comprises 13 residues. Trimming cost V 4 bases and J 10 bases; bases outside gene matches: 3. The CDR3, as DNA: TGTGCCAGTAGTACAGGGGGCGCATCACCCCTCCACTTT. It yields the protein CASSTGGASPLHF.

This clone was seen only a few times. The genes are TRBV19 and TRBJ2-5; possibly TRBD1 for D (5 bases). With 7 bases removed from V and 5 bases from J, the gap between germline ends came to 14 bases. This CDR3 contains 13 residues. Germline V gene data show CDR1 as LNHDA and CDR2 as SQIVND (reference sequence). The CDR3 DNA is TGTGCCAGTAAACAGGATAATAGCGAGACCCAGTACTTC. Translating it yields CASKQDNSETQYF.

The genes are TRBV7-6 and TRBJ2-1, with D hard to call. Looked up from germline, CDR1 is SGHVS and CDR2 is FNYEAQ. Trimming stripped 5 bases from V and 10 bases from J, with 21 bases between. The CDR3 covers 15 residues. CDR3 in amino acids: CASSLSVGRPEEQFF. The CDR3 DNA is TGTGCCAGCAGCCTAAGTGTGGGTCGGCCGGAGGAGCAGTTCTTC.

This clone came up once. This rearrangement joins TRBV6-6 to TRBJ2-1; 12 bases match TRBD2. CDR1 and CDR2 (germline): MNHNY, SVGAGI (reference sequence). Trimming took 4 bases from V and 4 from J; bases not matched to a gene: 2. The CDR3 is 15 residues long. CDR3 region: CASSSGLAGYNEQFF. In DNA form, the CDR3 reads TGTGCCAGCAGTTCCGGACTAGCGGGGTACAATGAGCAGTTCTTC.

The genes are TRBV19 and TRBJ1-5; D possibly corresponds to TRBD1 (6 bases). CDR3 length: 18 amino acids. V lost 5 bases, J lost 0 bases, and 20 bases lay in between. CDR1 is LNHDA, CDR2 SQIVND, per germline (reference sequence). The CDR3 sequence: CASSGPGHLYYSNQPQHF. CDR3 coding DNA: TGTGCCAGTAGTGGACCGGGACATCTTTACTATAGCAATCAGCCCCAGCATTTT.

This clone was observed a few times. The V gene is TRBV25-1, the J gene TRBJ1-5, with a possible D match to TRBD1 (6 bases). V was cut by 3 bases and J by 6 bases, with 12 bases left in between. The CDR3 loop spans 14 amino acids. Germline CDR1 and CDR2: MGHDK and SYGVNS. CDR3 in amino acids: CASSENRDGQPQHF. The CDR3 DNA follows: TGTGCCAGCAGTGAGAACAGGGACGGTCAGCCCCAGCATTTT.

V usage is TRBV2 and J usage is TRBJ2-5; 7 nucleotides align to TRBD2. In germline, CDR1 is SNHLY, CDR2 FYNNEI. The CDR3 runs to 14 residues. The V gene end was trimmed by 4 bases and the J gene end by 3 bases; junction bases not matched to a gene: 5. The CDR3 nucleotides read TGTGCCAGCAGTGTCGAGCGGGGTAAAGAGACCCAGTACTTC. Amino acids: CASSVERGKETQYF.

The gene calls are TRBV4-3 and TRBJ1-3; the match to TRBD1 covers 9 bases. This CDR3 is 16 amino acids long. After removal of 4 bases from V and 0 bases from J, the junction contained 4 bases not matched to a gene. Germline loops: CDR1 LGHNA, CDR2 YSLEER. The CDR3 nucleotides are TGCGCCAGCAGCCGAGACAGGGGGACCTCTGGAAACACCATATATTTT. Encoded protein: CASSRDRGTSGNTIYF.

The chain couples TRBV7-9 to TRBJ1-2; D unresolved. Per the germline V gene, CDR1 is SEHNR and CDR2 is FQNEAQ (reference sequence). The germline V and J ends were trimmed by 5 bases and 5 bases, with 12 bases remaining between them. The CDR3 is made up of 13 amino acids. The CDR3 DNA reads as TGTGCCAGCAGCCCCGGTATTCAATATGGCTACACCTTC. Translated, it gives CASSPGIQYGYTF.

This chain links TRBV7-2 with TRBJ2-5; D possibly corresponds to TRBD1 (6 bases). V dropped 5 bases and J dropped 5 bases, with 21 bases sitting between them. Germline-derived CDR1 and CDR2 are SGHTA and FQGNSA. The CDR3 totals 16 residues. The CDR3 protein is CASSLRQALVAETQYF. The CDR3 DNA reads as TGTGCCAGCAGCCTTAGACAGGCCCTGGTTGCGGAGACCCAGTACTTC.

The gene calls are TRBV10-3 and TRBJ2-3, with 9 positions matching TRBD2. The CDR3 has 15 amino acids. Trimming cost V 4 bases and J 1 base; bases outside gene matches: 3. Germline CDR1 is ENHRY and CDR2 is SYGVKD. The CDR3 nucleotides are TGTGCCATCAGTGCCTTAGCGGGGGGCACAGATACGCAGTATTTT. Translated: CAISALAGGTDTQYF.

V usage is TRBV5-1 and J usage is TRBJ1-2; D ambiguous. Germline V gives CDR1 SGHRS, CDR2 YFSETQ. The CDR3 length is 15 residues. Trimming removed 0 bases from V and 1 base from J, with 10 bases in between. The CDR3 region is CASSLGAAFNYGYTF. The CDR3 DNA sequence: TGCGCCAGCAGCTTGGGAGCCGCCTTTAACTATGGCTACACCTTC.

The V and J genes are TRBV6-5 and TRBJ1-2; no firm D call. The CDR3 is 14 residues long. From germline, CDR1 is MNHEY and CDR2 SVGAGI. Trimming took 8 bases from V and 0 from J, leaving 13 bases between them. The CDR3 nucleotides are TGTGCCAGCCACAACACCCGTTCTAACTATGGCTACACCTTC. Translated, it gives CASHNTRSNYGYTF.

This rearrangement joins TRBV7-9 to TRBJ2-3; 9 nucleotides match TRBD2. The J segment lost 4 bases and the V segment lost 4 bases, leaving 6 bases of the junction unmatched. Germline loops: CDR1 SEHNR, CDR2 FQNEAQ (reference sequence). There are 15 residues in the CDR3. The CDR3 coding sequence is TGTGCCAGCAGCTCGCGAGCGGGGGGCGCAGATACGCAGTATTTT. It specifies CASSSRAGGADTQYF.

CDR3: CASSLVTGGKDTQYF. The CDR3 DNA follows: TGTGCCAGCAGCTTAGTCACAGGGGGTAAGGATACGCAGTATTTT. The chain joins TRBV7-9 to TRBJ2-3, with TRBD1 matching over 8 bases. Germline lookup yields CDR1 SEHNR and CDR2 FQNEAQ (reference sequence). V was pared by 1 base and J by 6 bases, with 6 bases of the junction left unmatched. The CDR3 sequence is 15 residues long. The whole variable domain, filled in from reference TRBV7-9 and TRBJ2-3, reads DTGVSQNPRHKITKRGQNVTFRCDPISEHNRLYWYRQTLGQGPEFLTYFQNEAQLEKSRLLSDRFSAERPKGSFSTLEIQRTEQGDSAMYLCASSLVTGGKDTQYFGPGTRLTVL.

The J gene is TRBJ1-5, the V gene TRBV18; D ambiguous. The V gene's germline CDR1 is KGHSH and CDR2 LQKENI. Between the trimmed V and J ends, which lost 2 bases and 6 bases, there was a span of 5 bases. This CDR3 has 12 amino acids. In DNA, the CDR3 is TGTGCCAGCTCACCATCGGGTCAGCCCCAGCATTTT. As protein: CASSPSGQPQHF.

The chain couples TRBV5-1 to TRBJ1-2; D may be TRBD1 (6 bases). The CDR3 runs 15 residues. V shed 3 bases and J shed 0 bases, with 12 bases lying between them. The germline V gene encodes CDR1 SGHRS and CDR2 YFSETQ. CDR3 DNA: TGCGCCAGCAGCTCCGGACAGCCTACTAACTATGGCTACACCTTC. Translation gives CASSSGQPTNYGYTF.